A single sample is the source of the 3 T cell receptor beta chains below, sequenced in a study of T cells in Graves' hyperthyroidism and ophthalmopathy. TCR beta CDR3 regions were amplified from RNA transcripts. HTBI primers drove first-round RT-PCR of the TCR CDR3. TCRdb re-analysed the multiplex PCR reads in MiXCR, keeping a single row per CDR3 protein. The table has fewer than 750,000 distinct CDR3 sequences, about 14% seen once. The source material was blood. Receptors were obtained from a woman aged 50 to 65 with Graves' ophthalmopathy.

The sample holds many counts of this clonotype. J is TRBJ1-2 and V is TRBV30, with a weak D call TRBD1 (6 bases). The V gene's germline CDR1 is GTSNPN and CDR2 SVGIG (reference sequence). The CDR3 has 12 residues. Trimming shortened V by 4 bases and J by 4 bases, and 10 bases separated the two germline ends. The CDR3 reads CAWNTGLYGYTF. CDR3 nucleotides: TGTGCCTGGAATACAGGGCTCTATGGCTACACCTTC.

This clonotype has only one observation. The germline gene is not matched at one end of the junction; a read error may be the cause. The chain carries TRBV28 and TRBJ2-5; 16 nucleotides align to TRBD2. The germline V gene encodes CDR1 MDHEN and CDR2 SYDVKM. The CDR3 consists of 15 residues. The DNA for the CDR3 is TGTGCCAGCAGTTTATCGGGACTAGCGGGAGGGCTGTGGCACTTC. This codes for CASSLSGLAGGLWHF.

This clonotype was observed many times. The chain is built from TRBV5-1 and TRBJ1-4, with unresolved D. The V gene lost 0 bases and the J gene lost 6 bases, with 9 bases spanning the gap. The length of the CDR3 is 14 residues. From germline, CDR1 is SGHRS and CDR2 YFSETQ. CDR3 residues: CASSLGHTDEKLFF. DNA of the CDR3: TGCGCCAGCAGCTTGGGCCATACGGATGAAAAACTGTTTTTT. Full variable domain (rest looked up from reference TRBV5-1 and TRBJ1-4): KAGVTQTPRYLIKTRGQQVTLSCSPISGHRSVSWYQQTPGQGLQFLFEYFSETQRNKGNFPGRFSGRQFSNSRSEMNVSTLELGDSALYLCASSLGHTDEKLFFGSGTQLSVL.